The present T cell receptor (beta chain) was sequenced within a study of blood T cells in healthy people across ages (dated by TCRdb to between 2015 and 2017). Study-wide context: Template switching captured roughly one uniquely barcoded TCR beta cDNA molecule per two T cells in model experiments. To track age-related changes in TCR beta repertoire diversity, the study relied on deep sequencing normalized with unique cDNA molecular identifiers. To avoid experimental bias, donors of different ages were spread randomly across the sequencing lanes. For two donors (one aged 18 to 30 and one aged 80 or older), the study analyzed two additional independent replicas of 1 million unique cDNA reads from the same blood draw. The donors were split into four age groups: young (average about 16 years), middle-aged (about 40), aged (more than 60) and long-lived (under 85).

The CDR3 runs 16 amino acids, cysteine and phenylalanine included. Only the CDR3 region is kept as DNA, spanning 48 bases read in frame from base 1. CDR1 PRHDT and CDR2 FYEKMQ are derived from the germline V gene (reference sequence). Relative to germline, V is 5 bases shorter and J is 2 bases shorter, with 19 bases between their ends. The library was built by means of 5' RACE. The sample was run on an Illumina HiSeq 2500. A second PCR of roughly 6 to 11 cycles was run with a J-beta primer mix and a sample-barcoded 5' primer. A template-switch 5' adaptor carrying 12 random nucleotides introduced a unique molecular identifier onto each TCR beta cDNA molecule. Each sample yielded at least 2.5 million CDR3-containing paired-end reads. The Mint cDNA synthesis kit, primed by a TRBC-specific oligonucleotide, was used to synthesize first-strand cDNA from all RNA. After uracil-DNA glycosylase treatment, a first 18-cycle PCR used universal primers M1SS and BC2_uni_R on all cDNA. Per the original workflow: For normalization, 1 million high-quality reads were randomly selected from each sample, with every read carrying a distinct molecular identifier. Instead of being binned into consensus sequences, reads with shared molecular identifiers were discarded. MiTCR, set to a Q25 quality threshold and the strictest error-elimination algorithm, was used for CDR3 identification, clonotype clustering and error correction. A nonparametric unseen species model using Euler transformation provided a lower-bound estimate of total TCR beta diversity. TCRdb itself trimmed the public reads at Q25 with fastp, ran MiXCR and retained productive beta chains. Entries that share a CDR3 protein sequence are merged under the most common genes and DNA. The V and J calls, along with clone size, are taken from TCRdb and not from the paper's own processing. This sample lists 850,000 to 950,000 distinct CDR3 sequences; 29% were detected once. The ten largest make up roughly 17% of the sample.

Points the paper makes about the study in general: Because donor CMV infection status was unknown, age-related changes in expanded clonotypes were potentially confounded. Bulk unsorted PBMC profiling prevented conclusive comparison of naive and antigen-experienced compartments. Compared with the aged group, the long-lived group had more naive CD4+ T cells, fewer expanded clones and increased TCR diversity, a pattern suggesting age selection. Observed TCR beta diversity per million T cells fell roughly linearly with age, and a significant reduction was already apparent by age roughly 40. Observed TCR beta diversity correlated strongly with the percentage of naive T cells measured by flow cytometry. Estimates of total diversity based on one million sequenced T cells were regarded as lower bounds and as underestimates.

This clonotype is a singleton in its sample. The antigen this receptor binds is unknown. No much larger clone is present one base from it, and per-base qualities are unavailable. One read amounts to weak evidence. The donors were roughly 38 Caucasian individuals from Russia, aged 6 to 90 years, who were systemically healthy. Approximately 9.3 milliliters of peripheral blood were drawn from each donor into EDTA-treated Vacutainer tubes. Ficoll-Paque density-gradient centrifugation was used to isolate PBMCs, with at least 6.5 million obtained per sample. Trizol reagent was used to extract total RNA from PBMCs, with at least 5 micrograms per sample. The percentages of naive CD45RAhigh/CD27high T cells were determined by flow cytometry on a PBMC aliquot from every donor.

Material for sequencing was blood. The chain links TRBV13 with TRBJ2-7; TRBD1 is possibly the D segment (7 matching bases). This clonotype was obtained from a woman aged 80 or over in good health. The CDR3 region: CASSPRRQGGTYEQYF. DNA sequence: TGTGCCAGCAGCCCCCGGAGACAGGGCGGGACCTACGAGCAGTACTTC. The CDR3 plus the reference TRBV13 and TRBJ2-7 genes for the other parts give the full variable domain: AAGVIQSPRHLIKEKRETATLKCYPIPRHDTVYWYQQGPGQDPQFLISFYEKMQSDKGSIPDRFSAQQFSDYHSELNMSSLELGDSALYFCASSPRRQGGTYEQYFGPGTRLTVT.